A single sample is the source of the 12 T cell receptor beta chains below, sequenced in a study of blood T cell repertoires in COVID-19. Some clones are missing from TCRdb's copy, which holds only in-frame ones; the method was immunoSEQ multiplex PCR. The sample lists over 85,000 clones; 70% to 80% were seen once. The sample taken for sequencing was peripheral blood. The receptors come from a human donor in a cohort sampled during active COVID-19.

V gene TRBV28 combines with J gene TRBJ1-2; D is unresolved. The CDR3 totals 13 residues. The V gene's germline CDR1 is MDHEN and CDR2 SYDVKM. V lost 8 bases, J lost 7 bases, and 17 bases lay in between. The CDR3 region is CASGRVDLSGYTF. CDR3 DNA: TGTGCCAGCGGGCGGGTGGACCTCTCTGGCTACACCTTC.

The gene calls are TRBV19 and TRBJ2-7; possible D gene TRBD1, 5 bases. Trimming pared 4 bases from V and 2 bases from J, leaving 18 bases between. The CDR3 length is 16 residues. Germline lookup yields CDR1 LNHDA and CDR2 SQIVND (reference sequence). CDR3 loop: CASSTTRWAGTYEQYF. In nucleotides, the CDR3 is TGTGCCAGTAGTACTACACGGTGGGCAGGGACCTACGAGCAGTACTTC.

The rearrangement joins TRBV7-2 to TRBJ2-1; D is ambiguous. Germline CDR1 SGHTA, CDR2 FQGNSA. V was pared by 7 bases and J by 2 bases, with 15 bases between. The CDR3 totals 15 residues. DNA for the CDR3: TGTGCCAGCAACTCTGAATCTGAAACCTACAATGAGCAGTTCTTC. This gives the protein CASNSESETYNEQFF.

The chain has TRBV6-5 and TRBJ2-7, with a weak D call TRBD1 (6 bases). V lost 6 bases and J lost 5, with 8 bases in between. The CDR3 extends over 11 amino acids. Germline CDR1 MNHEY, CDR2 SVGAGI. In DNA, the CDR3 is TGTGCCAGCAGAAACAGGGACGAGCAGTACTTC. Encoded protein: CASRNRDEQYF.

CDR3 amino acids: CASSRDSLRADTQYF. CDR3 in DNA: TGTGCCAGCAGTCGGGACAGTTTAAGGGCAGATACGCAGTATTTT. V and J are TRBV27 and TRBJ2-3, with 7 bases identical to TRBD1. There are 15 residues in the CDR3. CDR1 and CDR2 from the germline V gene are MNHEY and SMNVEV (reference sequence). V shed 5 bases, J shed 4 bases, and the junction held 9 bases outside the gene matches.

The chain carries TRBV3-1 (or the pseudogene TRBV3-2) and TRBJ1-5, with D possibly matching TRBD1 (5 bases). Trimming pared 3 bases from V and 0 bases from J, leaving 18 bases between. This CDR3 region has 18 residues. Germline loops: CDR1 LGHDT, CDR2 YNNKEL (reference sequence). This CDR3 reads CASSHPRGGPPSNQPQHF. The CDR3 DNA sequence: TGTGCCAGCAGCCACCCTAGGGGAGGACCCCCTAGCAATCAGCCCCAGCATTTT.

The rearrangement joins TRBV3-1 (or the pseudogene TRBV3-2) to TRBJ2-1; 9 bases are a match to TRBD2. Germline CDR1 reads LGHDT; CDR2 reads YNNKEL (reference sequence). The V gene end was trimmed by 0 bases and the J gene end by 9 bases; junction bases not matched to a gene: 9. The length of the CDR3 is 16 residues. CDR3 residues: CASSQEVSGSDSEQFF. The CDR3 DNA follows: TGTGCCAGCAGCCAAGAAGTTAGCGGGAGCGATAGTGAGCAGTTCTTC.

The genes are TRBV12-3 or TRBV12-4 and TRBJ1-6; D is ambiguous. This CDR3 is built from 13 residues. V was trimmed by 3 bases and J by 6 bases, leaving 6 bases between them. The CDR3 loop is CASSLGRNSPLHF. The CDR3 DNA reads as TGTGCCAGCAGTTTGGGCCGTAATTCACCCCTCCACTTT.

This chain connects TRBV6-6 to TRBJ2-5, with 10 nucleotides matching TRBD1. The V and J ends lost 2 bases and 4 bases, in that order; junction bases with no gene match: 4. The CDR3 covers 15 residues. The germline gives CDR1 MNHNY, CDR2 SVGAGI (reference sequence). The CDR3 DNA is TGTGCCAGCAGTTACCCTGGACAGGGGGGAGAGACCCAGTACTTC. Protein sequence: CASSYPGQGGETQYF.

The rearrangement links TRBV4-2 to TRBJ2-7; TRBD1 is a possible D gene (5 bases). Germline lookup yields CDR1 LGHNA and CDR2 YNFKEQ. Between the trimmed V and J ends, which lost 4 bases and 5 bases, there was a span of 18 bases. The CDR3 length is 15 residues. The CDR3 DNA sequence: TGTGCCAGCAGCCCCACAGGCTTCAATAGGGACGAGCAGTACTTC. This translates into CASSPTGFNRDEQYF.

J is TRBJ1-1 and V is TRBV30, with D unresolved. V was pared by 1 base and J by 1 base, with 4 bases between. Germline CDR1 reads GTSNPN; CDR2 reads SVGIG (reference sequence). CDR3 length: 12 residues. The CDR3 is CAWSAWNTEAFF. Written as DNA, the CDR3 is TGTGCCTGGAGTGCTTGGAACACTGAAGCTTTCTTT. Full variable domain (rest looked up from reference TRBV30 and TRBJ1-1): SQTIHQWPATLVQPVGSPLSLECTVEGTSNPNLYWYRQAAGRGLQLLFYSVGIGQISSEVPQNLSASRPQDRQFILSSKKLLLSDSGFYLCAWSAWNTEAFFGQGTRLTVV.

This clone was recorded many times. The rearrangement uses TRBV14 and TRBJ1-2; 10 nucleotides align to TRBD1. The CDR3 consists of 17 residues. J gave up 4 bases and V 0 bases, and 8 bases lay outside the gene matches. From germline, CDR1 is SGHDN and CDR2 FVKESK. The CDR3 region has the DNA TGTGCCAGCAGCCAAGAACCTCGACAGGGGGCATTCTATGGCTACACCTTC. It specifies CASSQEPRQGAFYGYTF.